This T cell receptor (beta chain) was observed in a study of blood T cell repertoires in COVID-19. The CDR3 spans 15 residues. V lost 0 bases and J lost 2; bases outside the gene matches: 4. The V gene's germline CDR1 is LGHNA and CDR2 YNFKEQ. Method: immunoSEQ multiplex PCR; TCRdb's copy keeps in-frame clones and lacks some. This sample yields about 320,000 clones, of which roughly 85% are seen a single time; under 2% belongs to the top ten. The TCR comes from a woman in her twenties or thirties who had been exposed to COVID-19. Sequences were obtained from PBMCs or T cells enriched from blood (not recorded which). V is TRBV4-2 and J is TRBJ2-7, with 7 bases matching TRBD1. CDR3 bases: TGTGCCAGCAGCCAAGAACAGGGGTCTCCCTACGAGCAGTACTTC. It is translated as CASSQEQGSPYEQYF.